The 17 T cell receptor beta chains given below trace back to one sample, sequenced in a study of vaccination effects on CD4 cells after COVID-19. Libraries were prepared by immunoSEQ multiplex PCR; TCRdb keeps only in-frame clonotypes and omits some of them. The table has tens of thousands of clones, 82% seen once. CD4+ T cells specific for antigen were expanded with viral peptide pools by the ViraFEST assay before sequencing. Isolating CD4+ T cells followed more than 9 days of culture. Participants completed two doses of the BNT162b2 or mRNA-1273 vaccine. Their antigens remain unidentified. The input for sequencing was CD4+ T cells from PBMCs cultured with HCoV-NL63 spike peptides, taken after COVID-19 vaccination. The receptors derive from a human donor who received a COVID-19 vaccine. Some clones in this sample may be carry-over from other donors' samples.

The chain uses TRBV6-5 and TRBJ2-4, with no clear D. Germline lookup yields CDR1 MNHEY and CDR2 SVGAGI. The germline V and J ends were trimmed by 6 bases and 0 bases, with 9 bases remaining between them. The CDR3 extends over 14 amino acids. The DNA for the CDR3 is TGTGCCAGCAGCCCGACGGGAGCCAAAAACATTCAGTACTTC. Encoded protein: CASSPTGAKNIQYF.

J is TRBJ2-2 and V is TRBV5-1; 9 positions match TRBD2. The CDR3 has 17 amino acids. The J segment lost 3 bases and the V segment lost 1 base, leaving 7 bases of the junction unmatched. Germline V gene lookup returns CDR1 SGHRS and CDR2 YFSETQ. In DNA, the CDR3 is TGCGCCAGCAGCTTGCTTGCGGGGGGGTTGGACACCGGGGAGCTGTTTTTT. It specifies CASSLLAGGLDTGELFF.

The V gene is TRBV5-1, the J gene TRBJ2-1, with D unclear. V lost 3 bases and J lost 4, with 11 bases in between. Germline V gene sequence: CDR1 SGHRS, CDR2 YFSETQ. The CDR3 extends over 14 amino acids. The DNA for the CDR3 is TGCGCCAGCAGCTCCGAGCCCCCTTACAATGAGCAGTTCTTC. Translation: CASSSEPPYNEQFF.

In nucleotides, the CDR3 is TGCAGCGCGCGCATTTCTGGGAAAGCTTTCTTT. Translation gives CSARISGKAFF. The chain is built from TRBV29-1 and TRBJ1-1; D not certain. CDR1 and CDR2 from the germline V gene are SQVTM and ANQGSEA. Trimming removed 7 bases at V and 9 bases at J, with 15 bases between. The CDR3 sequence is 11 residues long.

The rearrangement uses TRBV25-1 and TRBJ1-5; TRBD1 is a possible D gene (6 bases). The CDR3 has 16 amino acids. The V and J ends lost 4 bases and 2 bases respectively, with 15 bases between them. The germline V gene encodes CDR1 MGHDK and CDR2 SYGVNS. The CDR3 protein is CASSGDTGAGNQPQHF. The CDR3 bases are TGTGCCAGCAGTGGGGATACGGGGGCCGGCAATCAGCCCCAGCATTTT.

The chain recombines TRBV14 with TRBJ2-3, with D hard to call. Germline assignment: CDR1 SGHDN and CDR2 FVKESK. The V and J ends lost 0 bases and 4 bases respectively, with 11 bases between them. The CDR3 spans 15 residues. The CDR3 nucleotides read TGTGCCAGCAGCCAAGAGTCCCCAGCAGCAGATACGCAGTATTTT. Translation: CASSQESPAADTQYF.

The genes are TRBV6-5 and TRBJ1-5, with 8 bases identical to TRBD1. There are 15 residues in the CDR3. Trimming removed 6 bases from V and 2 bases from J; junction bases left unmatched: 6. Looked up from germline, CDR1 is MNHEY and CDR2 is SVGAGI. The CDR3 DNA sequence: TGTGCCAGCAGGGGCAGGGGGCAAGGCAATCAGCCCCAGCATTTT. Amino acids: CASRGRGQGNQPQHF.

The chain recombines TRBV30 with TRBJ2-1; TRBD2 might be the D (6 bases). Germline CDR1 is GTSNPN and CDR2 is SVGIG (reference sequence). The V end lost 0 bases, the J end lost 0 bases, and 15 bases lay between the germline ends. The CDR3 is made up of 17 amino acids. CDR3 bases: TGTGCCTGGAGTGTACATGGGGACTCCTTCTCCTACAATGAGCAGTTCTTC. Encoded protein: CAWSVHGDSFSYNEQFF.

The V and J genes are TRBV2 and TRBJ1-6; D not certain. V lost 9 bases and J lost 7, with 13 bases in between. This CDR3 has 13 amino acids. Germline V gene sequence: CDR1 SNHLY, CDR2 FYNNEI. The CDR3 region is CASRVDINSPLHF. CDR3 nucleotide sequence: TGTGCCAGTCGAGTCGACATAAATTCACCCCTCCACTTT.

The chain links TRBV19 to TRBJ2-7; D gene uncertain. Trimming cost V 7 bases and J 5 bases, with 3 bases left between them. This CDR3 comprises 9 residues. The V gene's germline CDR1 is LNHDA and CDR2 SQIVND (reference sequence). CDR3 DNA sequence: TGTGCCAGTACGGACGAGCAGTACGTC. Translated: CASTDEQYV.

In its sample, this clone was seen once. The CDR3 DNA follows: TGTGCCAGCTCACCAGGCGGACAAAAGAACACCGGGGAGCTGTTTTTT. Translating gives CASSPGGQKNTGELFF. The genes are TRBV18 and TRBJ2-2, with TRBD1 as a possible D gene (5 bases). The CDR3 is made up of 16 amino acids. Per the germline V gene, CDR1 is KGHSH and CDR2 is LQKENI. V lost 2 bases and J 1 base, leaving 11 bases between the germline ends.

The rearrangement links TRBV4-3 to TRBJ2-3, with 8 bases identical to TRBD2. This CDR3 spans 15 amino acids. Germline CDR1 LGHNA, CDR2 YSLEER. Germline trimming cut 5 bases from V and 2 bases from J; bases unmatched to any gene: 6. The CDR3 is CASSYGGGNTDTQYF. In DNA, the CDR3 is TGCGCCAGCAGCTACGGGGGGGGTAACACAGATACGCAGTATTTT.

The V call is TRBV28, the J call TRBJ2-5; weak D call: TRBD2 (6 bases). Germline-derived CDR1 and CDR2 are MDHEN and SYDVKM. The CDR3 sequence is 13 residues long. Trimming removed 6 bases from V and 5 bases from J, with 13 bases in between. The CDR3 DNA reads as TGTGCCAGCAGGGTCTCGGGGGTGGAGACCCAGTACTTC. This sequence encodes CASRVSGVETQYF. Together with reference TRBV28 and TRBJ2-5, the CDR3 gives the full variable domain: DVKVTQSSRYLVKRTGEKVFLECVQDMDHENMFWYRQDPGLGLRLIYFSYDVKMKEKGDIPEGYSVSREKKERFSLILESASTNQTSMYLCASRVSGVETQYFGPGTRLLVL.

The V call is TRBV3-1 (or the pseudogene TRBV3-2), the J call TRBJ2-7; TRBD1 matches at 7 bases. Germline CDR1 is LGHDT and CDR2 is YNNKEL (reference sequence). Germline trimming cut 5 bases from V and 5 bases from J; bases unmatched to any gene: 3. The CDR3 totals 12 residues. CDR3 sequence: CASSKGQNEQYV. The CDR3 DNA follows: TGTGCCAGCAGCAAGGGACAGAACGAGCAGTACGTC.

The chain is built from TRBV4-1 and TRBJ2-3, with D tentatively TRBD1 (5 bases). V lost 4 bases, J lost 3 bases, and 8 bases lay in between. The germline V gene has CDR1 MGHRA and CDR2 YSYEKL. CDR3 length: 13 amino acids. CDR3 amino acids: CASSRGTTDTQYF. The CDR3 nucleotides are TGCGCCAGCAGCCGGGGCACGACAGATACGCAGTATTTT.

The chain couples TRBV5-8 to TRBJ2-5; 8 nucleotides agree with TRBD1. CDR1 and CDR2 (germline): SGHTS, YDEGEE. After removal of 7 bases from V and 2 bases from J, the junction contained 22 bases not matched to a gene. This CDR3 comprises 19 residues. In DNA, the CDR3 is TGTGCCAGCCCCATCCTCCCCGCTTTGACAGGGGTTGGGCAAGAGACCCAGTACTTC. It yields the protein CASPILPALTGVGQETQYF. The full variable domain, rest sourced from reference TRBV5-8 and TRBJ2-5, is EAGVTQSPTHLIKTRGQQATLRCSPISGHTSVYWYQQALGLGLQFLLWYDEGEERNRGNFPPRFSGRQFPNYSSELNVNALELEDSALYLCASPILPALTGVGQETQYFGPGTRLLVL.

The chain recombines TRBV30 with TRBJ1-1; D call uncertain. CDR3 length equals 14 residues. Per germline, CDR1 GTSNPN and CDR2 SVGIG (reference sequence). V lost 1 base and J 3 bases, leaving 12 bases between the germline ends. CDR3 nucleotide sequence: TGTGCCTGGAGTGACCGACGTGGGGACACTGAAGCTTTCTTT. This encodes CAWSDRRGDTEAFF.